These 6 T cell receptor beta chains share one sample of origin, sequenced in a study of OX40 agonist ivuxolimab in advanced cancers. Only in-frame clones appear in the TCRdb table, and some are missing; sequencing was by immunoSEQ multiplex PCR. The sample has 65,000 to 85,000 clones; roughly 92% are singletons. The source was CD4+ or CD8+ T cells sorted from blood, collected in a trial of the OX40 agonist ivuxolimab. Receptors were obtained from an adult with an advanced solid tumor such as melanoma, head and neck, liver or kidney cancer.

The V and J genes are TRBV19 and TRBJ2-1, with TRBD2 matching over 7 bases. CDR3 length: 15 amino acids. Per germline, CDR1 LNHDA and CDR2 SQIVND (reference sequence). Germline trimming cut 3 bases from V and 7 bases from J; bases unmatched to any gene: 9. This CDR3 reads CASSISSGVQNEQFF. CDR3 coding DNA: TGTGCCAGTAGTATTTCCAGCGGGGTCCAGAATGAGCAGTTCTTC.

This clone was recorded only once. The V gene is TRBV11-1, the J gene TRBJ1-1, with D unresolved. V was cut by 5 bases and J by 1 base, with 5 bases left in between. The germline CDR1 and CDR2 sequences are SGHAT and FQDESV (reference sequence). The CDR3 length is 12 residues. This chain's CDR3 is CASSLRNTEAFF. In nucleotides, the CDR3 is TGTGCCAGCAGCCTCAGGAACACTGAAGCTTTCTTT.

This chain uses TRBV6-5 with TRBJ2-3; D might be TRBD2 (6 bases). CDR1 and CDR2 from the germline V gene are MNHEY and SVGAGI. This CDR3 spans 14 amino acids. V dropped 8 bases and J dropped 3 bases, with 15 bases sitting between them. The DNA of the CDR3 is TGTGCCAGCTCCATCGGAGCGGGTACAGATACGCAGTATTTT. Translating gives CASSIGAGTDTQYF.

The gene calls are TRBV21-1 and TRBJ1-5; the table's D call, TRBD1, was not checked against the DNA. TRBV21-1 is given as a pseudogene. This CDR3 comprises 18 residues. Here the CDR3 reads CASSKYQGTSFSNQPQHF. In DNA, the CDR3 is TGTGCCAGCAGCAAATATCAAGGGACATCTTTTAGCAATCAGCCCCAGCATTTT.

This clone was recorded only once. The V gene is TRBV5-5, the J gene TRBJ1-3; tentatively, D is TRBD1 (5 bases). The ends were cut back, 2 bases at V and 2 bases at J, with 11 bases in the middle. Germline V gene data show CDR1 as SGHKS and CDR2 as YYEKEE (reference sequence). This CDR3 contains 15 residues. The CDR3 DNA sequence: TGTGCCAGCAGCTTAGCCAGGGAAACTGGAAACACCATATATTTT. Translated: CASSLARETGNTIYF.

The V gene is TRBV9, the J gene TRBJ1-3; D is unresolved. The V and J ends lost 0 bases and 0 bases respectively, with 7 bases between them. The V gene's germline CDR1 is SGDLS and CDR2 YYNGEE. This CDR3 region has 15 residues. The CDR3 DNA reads TGTGCCAGCAGCGTAGCAGGATTCTCTGGAAACACCATATATTTT. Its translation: CASSVAGFSGNTIYF.